These 20 T cell receptor beta chains came from one sample sequenced in a study of cytomegalovirus exposure and HLA in healthy donors. The PCR made use of 60 Vbeta and 13 Jbeta primers. The data were produced by immunoSEQ multiplex PCR, yet TCRdb's version contains in-frame clones alone and is incomplete. This table holds more than 95,000 clones, roughly 70% found once. Input material: PBMCs. These receptors were taken from a woman aged 45-65 years in good health and CMV-seronegative.

Only a few counts were recorded for this clone. The chain has TRBV18 and TRBJ2-2; TRBD2 matches 8 bases. V gave up 2 bases and J gave up 6 bases; unmatched junction bases: 14. CDR1 and CDR2 from the germline V gene are KGHSH and LQKENI. This CDR3 contains 18 residues. CDR3: CASSPLISGSTIAGELFF. In DNA form, the CDR3 reads TGTGCCAGCTCACCATTGATAAGCGGGAGCACGATAGCCGGGGAGCTGTTTTTT.

The chain links TRBV2 to TRBJ1-5; a possible D gene is TRBD1 (6 bases). The germline V and J ends were trimmed by 7 bases and 0 bases, with 13 bases remaining between them. The CDR3 consists of 15 residues. The V gene's germline CDR1 is SNHLY and CDR2 FYNNEI. The CDR3 sequence is CASIEDSYSNQPQHF. The CDR3, as DNA: TGTGCCAGCATCGAGGACAGCTATAGCAATCAGCCCCAGCATTTT.

On this clone itself: Other DNA sequences of this sample code for an identical CDR3. The V gene is TRBV18, the J gene TRBJ2-7, with 8 positions matching TRBD1. The CDR3 consists of 15 residues. CDR1 and CDR2 (germline): KGHSH, LQKENI. V was clipped by 0 bases and J by 0 bases; unmatched bases: 1. CDR3 coding DNA: TGTGCCAGCTCACCACCTGGACAGGGCTCCTACGAGCAGTACTTC. Translated, it gives CASSPPGQGSYEQYF.

V gene TRBV6-5 combines with J gene TRBJ2-5; 7 bases match TRBD1. V shed 4 bases and J 9 bases; nucleotides not matched to a gene: 2. The CDR3 runs 11 residues. Germline V gives CDR1 MNHEY, CDR2 SVGAGI. The chain's CDR3 is CASSLQGAQYF. As DNA, the CDR3 is TGTGCCAGCAGTTTGCAGGGGGCCCAGTACTTC.

The rearrangement joins TRBV11-3 to TRBJ1-3; no definite D call. CDR1 and CDR2 (germline): SGHNT, YENEEA. V dropped 4 bases and J dropped 0 bases, with 13 bases sitting between them. This CDR3 contains 16 residues. CDR3 sequence (DNA): TGTGCCAGCAGCTCACTAGTGCGAGTCTCTGGAAACACCATATATTTT. This translates into CASSSLVRVSGNTIYF.

The rearrangement uses TRBV6-6 and TRBJ2-2, with 12 bases that match TRBD1. The germline V gene encodes CDR1 MNHNY and CDR2 SVGAGI (reference sequence). J gave up 6 bases and V 6 bases, and 8 bases lay outside the gene matches. This CDR3 is 16 amino acids long. CDR3 sequence reads: CASSRDRGHFSGELFF. The CDR3 coding sequence is TGTGCCAGCAGCCGGGACAGGGGGCATTTCTCCGGGGAGCTGTTTTTT.

V usage is TRBV21-1 and J usage is TRBJ2-7; TRBD1, the table's D call, was not compared with the DNA. TRBV21-1 constitutes a pseudogene. The CDR3 covers 16 residues. CDR3 coding DNA: TGTGCCAGCAGCAAAGCGTTCGGACAGGGGCGTGTCGAGCAGTACTTC. It specifies CASSKAFGQGRVEQYF.

V and J are TRBV14 and TRBJ2-3; D remains ambiguous. Between the trimmed V and J ends, which lost 1 base and 4 bases, there was a span of 12 bases. CDR1 SGHDN and CDR2 FVKESK come from the germline V gene. The CDR3 contains 15 residues. CDR3 region: CASSQAPTRADTQYF. The DNA for the CDR3 is TGTGCCAGCAGCCAAGCCCCAACCCGGGCAGATACGCAGTATTTT.

In this sample, this clone turned up a few times. V is TRBV19 and J is TRBJ2-1; 8 bases are a match to TRBD1. In germline, CDR1 is LNHDA, CDR2 SQIVND (reference sequence). This CDR3 has 17 amino acids. V lost 3 bases and J lost 9; bases outside the gene matches: 16. Written as DNA, the CDR3 is TGTGCCAGTAGTATGGAAGGACAGGGAAAACTAAAGGGTGAGCAGTTCTTC. This encodes CASSMEGQGKLKGEQFF.

The chain uses TRBV7-3 and TRBJ2-3, with TRBD2 identical over 14 bases. The CDR3 runs 17 residues. Germline V CDR1 and CDR2: SGHTA, FQGTGA. Germline trimming cut 2 bases from V and 4 bases from J; bases unmatched to any gene: 5. The CDR3 sequence: CASSLLGLAGVSDTQYF. In DNA form, the CDR3 reads TGTGCCAGCAGCTTATTGGGACTAGCGGGAGTGTCAGATACGCAGTATTTT.

The V call is TRBV4-1, the J call TRBJ2-1, with D possibly TRBD2 on 6 matching bases. Germline V gene lookup returns CDR1 MGHRA and CDR2 YSYEKL. There are 15 residues in the CDR3. V lost 0 bases, J lost 12 bases, and 18 bases lay in between. The CDR3 nucleotides read TGCGCCAGCAGCCAAGATGGTGCTACCCGGGGGAGGCAGTTCTTC. The encoded protein is CASSQDGATRGRQFF.

V is TRBV19 and J is TRBJ2-3; TRBD1 aligns across 7 bases. V dropped 4 bases and J dropped 4; count of bases not matched to a gene: 11. The CDR3 covers 16 residues. Germline V lookup: CDR1 LNHDA, CDR2 SQIVND (reference sequence). The CDR3 nucleotides read TGTGCCAGTAGTACAAGACAGGGTGAACCCCCAGATACGCAGTATTTT. Amino acids: CASSTRQGEPPDTQYF.

The V call is TRBV5-6, the J call TRBJ1-1; 8 bases map to TRBD1. Germline trimming cut 1 base from V and 1 base from J; bases unmatched to any gene: 12. This CDR3 is 18 amino acids long. Germline V gene data show CDR1 as SGHDT and CDR2 as YYEEEE. CDR3 sequence reads: CASSLSRGRTLPNTEAFF. The CDR3 DNA sequence: TGTGCCAGCAGCTTGAGCAGGGGGCGAACACTACCGAACACTGAAGCTTTCTTT.

The chain links TRBV14 to TRBJ2-5, with a possible D match to TRBD2 (6 bases). There are 12 residues in the CDR3. Trimming took 5 bases from V and 9 from J, leaving 13 bases between them. From germline, CDR1 is SGHDN and CDR2 FVKESK. The CDR3 DNA is TGTGCCAGCAGCACTAGCCGGGCGGCCCAGTACTTC. It codes for CASSTSRAAQYF.

The chain has TRBV5-8 and TRBJ1-2; maybe TRBD1 (5 bases). Germline loops: CDR1 SGHTS, CDR2 YDEGEE. CDR3 length: 14 residues. Trimming took off 5 bases at V and 10 bases at J, with 21 bases between the two ends. Here the CDR3 reads CASRRDRVLWDYTF. The DNA of the CDR3 is TGTGCCAGCAGACGCGACAGAGTACTATGGGACTACACCTTC.

The CDR3 DNA reads TGTGCCAGCAGTGAACGTGGGGGCACTACGCTGTATCAGCCCCAGCATTTT. As protein: CASSERGGTTLYQPQHF. The V call is TRBV6-1, the J call TRBJ1-5; D is perhaps TRBD1 (6 bases). V lost 2 bases to trimming and J lost 5 bases, with 19 bases between them. The CDR3 covers 17 residues. The germline V gene has CDR1 MNHNS and CDR2 SASEGT.

This clone was detected only a few times. The chain links TRBV5-5 to TRBJ2-7, with D possibly matching TRBD1 (5 bases). CDR1 and CDR2 from the germline V gene are SGHKS and YYEKEE (reference sequence). V shed 4 bases and J shed 3 bases, with 11 bases lying between them. This CDR3 comprises 13 residues. CDR3 sequence reads: CASSPTAHYEQYF. For the CDR3, the DNA is TGTGCCAGCAGCCCGACAGCGCACTACGAGCAGTACTTC.

This clone was counted a few times. This chain joins TRBV4-1 and TRBJ1-1; D gene uncertain. The CDR3 has 13 amino acids. Between the trimmed V and J ends, which lost 1 base and 2 bases, there was a span of 5 bases. The germline V gene has CDR1 MGHRA and CDR2 YSYEKL. CDR3 sequence reads: CASSQAPNTEAFF. The CDR3 DNA follows: TGCGCCAGCAGCCAAGCCCCAAACACTGAAGCTTTCTTT.

This clone turned up a few times. The chain couples TRBV10-3 to TRBJ2-7; the match to TRBD2 covers 14 bases. The germline gives CDR1 ENHRY, CDR2 SYGVKD. V gave up 2 bases and J gave up 3 bases; unmatched junction bases: 3. CDR3 length: 16 residues. CDR3 loop: CAISEQGLAGDYEQYF. CDR3 DNA: TGTGCCATCAGTGAGCAGGGACTAGCGGGAGACTACGAGCAGTACTTC.

In this sample, this clone turned up a few times. The chain is built from TRBV7-2 and TRBJ2-2, with D maybe TRBD2 (6 bases). The CDR3 loop spans 17 amino acids. Trimming shortened V by 1 base and J by 7 bases, and 19 bases separated the two germline ends. Germline CDR1 SGHTA, CDR2 FQGNSA. CDR3: CASSLDLAAGSDGELFF. In DNA form, the CDR3 reads TGTGCCAGCAGCTTAGATTTGGCGGCGGGGAGCGACGGGGAGCTGTTTTTT.